This T cell receptor (beta chain) was documented in a study of OX40 agonist ivuxolimab in advanced cancers. Study at large: Those enrolled were about 80% male, with a mean age of roughly 62 years and ages from about 20 to 85. Broader study findings: At 0.1 to 3.0 mg/kg, clonal expansion of CD4+ and CD8+ blood T cells had occurred by week 6. Among some nonresponders, normalized T-cell clonal expansion was also low.

Profiled with immunoSEQ multiplex PCR; TCRdb holds only in-frame clones, not every one. The sample has approximately 70,000 clones; more than 75% are singletons. Details on this clone: Its antigen is undetermined.

Germline V gives CDR1 SEHNR, CDR2 FQNEAQ (reference sequence). The CDR3 is 14 residues long. V shed 3 bases and J 2 bases; nucleotides not matched to a gene: 3. The source material was CD4+ or CD8+ T cells sorted from blood, sampled in a trial of the OX40 agonist ivuxolimab. This clonotype was sampled from an adult with an advanced solid tumor such as melanoma, head and neck, liver or kidney cancer. The genes are TRBV7-9 and TRBJ1-1; 7 bases agree with TRBD1. The CDR3 spells CASSLQGVNTEAFF. The CDR3 region has the DNA TGTGCCAGCAGCTTGCAGGGGGTCAACACTGAAGCTTTCTTT.